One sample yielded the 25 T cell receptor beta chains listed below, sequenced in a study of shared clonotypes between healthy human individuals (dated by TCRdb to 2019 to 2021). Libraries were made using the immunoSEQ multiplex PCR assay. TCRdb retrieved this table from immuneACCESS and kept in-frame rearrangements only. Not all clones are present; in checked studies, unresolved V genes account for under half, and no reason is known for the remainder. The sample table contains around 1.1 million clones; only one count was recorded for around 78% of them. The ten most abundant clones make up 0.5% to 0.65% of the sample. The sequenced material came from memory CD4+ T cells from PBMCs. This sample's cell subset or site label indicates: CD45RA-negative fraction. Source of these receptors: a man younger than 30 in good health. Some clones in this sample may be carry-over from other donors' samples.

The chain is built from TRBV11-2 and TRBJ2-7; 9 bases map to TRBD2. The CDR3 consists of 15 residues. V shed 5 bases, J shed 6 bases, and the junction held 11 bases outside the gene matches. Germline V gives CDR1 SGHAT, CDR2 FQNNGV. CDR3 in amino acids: CASSQYSGRGTEQYF. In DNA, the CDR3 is TGTGCCAGCAGCCAATATAGCGGGAGAGGGACCGAGCAGTACTTC.

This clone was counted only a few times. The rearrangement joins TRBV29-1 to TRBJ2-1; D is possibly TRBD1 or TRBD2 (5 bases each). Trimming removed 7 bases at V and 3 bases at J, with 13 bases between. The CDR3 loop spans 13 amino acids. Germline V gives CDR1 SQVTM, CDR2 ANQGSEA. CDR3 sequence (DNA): TGCAGCGCCCCCGGGACGCACTACAATGAGCAGTTCTTC. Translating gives CSAPGTHYNEQFF.

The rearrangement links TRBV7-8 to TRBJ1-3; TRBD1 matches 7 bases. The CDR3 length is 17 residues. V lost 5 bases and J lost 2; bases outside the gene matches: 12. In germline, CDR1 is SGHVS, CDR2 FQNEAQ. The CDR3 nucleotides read TGTGCCAGCAGCAGTCAGGTCGGGACAGTGGCTGGAAACACCATATATTTT. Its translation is CASSSQVGTVAGNTIYF.

This CDR3 reads CASSRDRQGTSRYEQYF. The CDR3 DNA follows: TGTGCCAGCTCACGAGATAGACAGGGCACAAGTCGCTACGAGCAGTACTTC. The chain recombines TRBV18 with TRBJ2-7; 7 positions match TRBD1. This CDR3 has 17 residues. CDR1 and CDR2 (germline): KGHSH, LQKENI. V shed 4 bases and J 3 bases; nucleotides not matched to a gene: 15. Looking up the rest from reference TRBV18 and TRBJ2-7 gives the full variable domain: NAGVMQNPRHLVRRRGQEARLRCSPMKGHSHVYWYRQLPEEGLKFMVYLQKENIIDESGMPKERFSAEFPKEGPSILRIQQVVRGDSAAYFCASSRDRQGTSRYEQYFGPGTRLTVT.

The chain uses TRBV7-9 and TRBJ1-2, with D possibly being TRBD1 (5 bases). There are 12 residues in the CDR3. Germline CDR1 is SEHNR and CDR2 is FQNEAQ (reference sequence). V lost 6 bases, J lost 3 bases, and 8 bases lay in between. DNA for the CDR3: TGTGCCAGCAGGTCAGGGTACTATGGCTACACCTTC. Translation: CASRSGYYGYTF. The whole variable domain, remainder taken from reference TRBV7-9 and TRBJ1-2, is DTGVSQNPRHKITKRGQNVTFRCDPISEHNRLYWYRQTLGQGPEFLTYFQNEAQLEKSRLLSDRFSAERPKGSFSTLEIQRTEQGDSAMYLCASRSGYYGYTFGSGTRLTVV.

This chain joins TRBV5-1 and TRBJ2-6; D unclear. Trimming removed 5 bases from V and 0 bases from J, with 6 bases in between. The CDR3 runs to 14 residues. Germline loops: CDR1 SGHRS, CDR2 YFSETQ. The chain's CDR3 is CASRDGSGANVLTF. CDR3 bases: TGCGCCAGCAGAGACGGCTCTGGGGCCAACGTCCTGACTTTC. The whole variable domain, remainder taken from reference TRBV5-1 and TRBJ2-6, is KAGVTQTPRYLIKTRGQQVTLSCSPISGHRSVSWYQQTPGQGLQFLFEYFSETQRNKGNFPGRFSGRQFSNSRSEMNVSTLELGDSALYLCASRDGSGANVLTFGAGSRLTVL.

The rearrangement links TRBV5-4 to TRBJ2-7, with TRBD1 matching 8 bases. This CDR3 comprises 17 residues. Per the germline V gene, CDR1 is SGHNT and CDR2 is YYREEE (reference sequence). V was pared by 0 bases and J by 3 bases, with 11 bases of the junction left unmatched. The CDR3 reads CASSLAIVGQGNYEQYF. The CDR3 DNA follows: TGTGCCAGCAGCTTGGCTATAGTAGGACAGGGAAACTACGAGCAGTACTTC.

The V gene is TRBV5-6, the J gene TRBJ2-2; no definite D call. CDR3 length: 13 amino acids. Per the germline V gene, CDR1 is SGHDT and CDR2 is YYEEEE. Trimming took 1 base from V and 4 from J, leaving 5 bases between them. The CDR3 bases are TGTGCCAGCAGCTTGAGGGCCACCGGGGAGCTGTTTTTT. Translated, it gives CASSLRATGELFF. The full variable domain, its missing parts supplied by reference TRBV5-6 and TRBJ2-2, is DAGVTQSPTHLIKTRGQQVTLRCSPKSGHDTVSWYQQALGQGPQFIFQYYEEEERQRGNFPDRFSGHQFPNYSSELNVNALLLGDSALYLCASSLRATGELFFGEGSRLTVL.

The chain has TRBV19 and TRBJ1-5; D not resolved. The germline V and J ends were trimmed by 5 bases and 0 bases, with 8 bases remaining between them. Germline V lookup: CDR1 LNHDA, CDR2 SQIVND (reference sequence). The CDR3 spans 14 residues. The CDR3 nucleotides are TGTGCCAGTAGTCCTCTGATTAGCAATCAGCCCCAGCATTTT. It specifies CASSPLISNQPQHF.

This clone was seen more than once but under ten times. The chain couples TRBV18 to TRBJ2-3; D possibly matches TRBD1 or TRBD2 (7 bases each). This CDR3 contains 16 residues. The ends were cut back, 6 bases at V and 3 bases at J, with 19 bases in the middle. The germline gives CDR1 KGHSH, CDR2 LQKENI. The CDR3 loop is CASSTTAGGGTDTQYF. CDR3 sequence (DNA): TGTGCCAGCTCGACGACCGCAGGGGGGGGTACAGATACGCAGTATTTT.

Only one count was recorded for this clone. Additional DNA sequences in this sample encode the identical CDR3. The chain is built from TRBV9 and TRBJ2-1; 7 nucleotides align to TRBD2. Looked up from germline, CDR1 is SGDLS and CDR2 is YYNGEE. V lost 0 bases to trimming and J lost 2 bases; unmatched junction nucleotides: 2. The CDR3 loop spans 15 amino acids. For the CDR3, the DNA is TGTGCCAGCAGCGTAGCGCGGGAGACCTACAATGAGCAGTTCTTC. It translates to CASSVARETYNEQFF.

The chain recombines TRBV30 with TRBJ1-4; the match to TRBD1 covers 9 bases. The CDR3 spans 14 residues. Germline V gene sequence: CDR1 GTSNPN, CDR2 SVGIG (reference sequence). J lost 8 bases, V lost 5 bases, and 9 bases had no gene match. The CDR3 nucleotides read TGTGCCTGGGACACAGGGGGCTTGACGGAAAAACTGTTTTTT. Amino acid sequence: CAWDTGGLTEKLFF.

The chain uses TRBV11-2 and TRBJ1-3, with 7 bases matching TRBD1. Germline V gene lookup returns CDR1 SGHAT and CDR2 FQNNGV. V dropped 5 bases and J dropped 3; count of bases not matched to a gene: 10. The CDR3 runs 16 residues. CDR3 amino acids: CASSLGGGLSGNTIYF. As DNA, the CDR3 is TGTGCCAGCAGCCTGGGAGGGGGCCTAAGTGGAAACACCATATATTTT.

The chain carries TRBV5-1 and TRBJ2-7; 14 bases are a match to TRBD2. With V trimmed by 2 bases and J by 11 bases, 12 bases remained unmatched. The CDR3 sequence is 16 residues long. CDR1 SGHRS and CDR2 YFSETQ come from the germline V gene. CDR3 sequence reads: CASSFQVGTSGGREYF. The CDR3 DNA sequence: TGCGCCAGCAGCTTCCAGGTCGGGACTAGCGGGGGCAGGGAGTACTTC.

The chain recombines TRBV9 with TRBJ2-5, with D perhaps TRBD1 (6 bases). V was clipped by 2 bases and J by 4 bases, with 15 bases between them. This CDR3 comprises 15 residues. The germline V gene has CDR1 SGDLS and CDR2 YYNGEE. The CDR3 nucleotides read TGTGCCAGCAGCGTTCGGGACACGGTAACAGAGACCCAGTACTTC. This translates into CASSVRDTVTETQYF.

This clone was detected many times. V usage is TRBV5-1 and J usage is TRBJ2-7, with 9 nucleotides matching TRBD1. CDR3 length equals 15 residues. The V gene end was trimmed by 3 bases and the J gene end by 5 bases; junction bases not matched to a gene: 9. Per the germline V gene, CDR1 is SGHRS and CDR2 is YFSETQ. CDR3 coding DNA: TGCGCCAGCAGCTCGGCGGGACAGGGTAATAACGAGCAGTACTTC. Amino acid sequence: CASSSAGQGNNEQYF.

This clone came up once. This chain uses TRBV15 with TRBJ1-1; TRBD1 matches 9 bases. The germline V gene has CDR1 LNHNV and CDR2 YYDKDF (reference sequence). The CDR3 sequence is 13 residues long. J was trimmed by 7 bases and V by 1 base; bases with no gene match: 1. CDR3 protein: CATSRVTGGEAFF. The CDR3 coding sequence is TGTGCCACCAGCAGAGTGACAGGGGGTGAAGCTTTCTTT.

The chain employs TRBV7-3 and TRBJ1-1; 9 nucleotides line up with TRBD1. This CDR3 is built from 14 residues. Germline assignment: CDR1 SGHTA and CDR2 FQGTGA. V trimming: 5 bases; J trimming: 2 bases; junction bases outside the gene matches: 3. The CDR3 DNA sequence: TGTGCCAGCAGCGACAGGGGGAGAAACACTGAAGCTTTCTTT. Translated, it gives CASSDRGRNTEAFF.

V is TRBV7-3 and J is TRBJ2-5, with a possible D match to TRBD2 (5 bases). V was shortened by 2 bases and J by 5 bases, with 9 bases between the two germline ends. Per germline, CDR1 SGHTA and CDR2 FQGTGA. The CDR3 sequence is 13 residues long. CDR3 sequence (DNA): TGTGCCAGCAGCTTATGGGAGAGGGAGACCCAGTACTTC. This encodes CASSLWERETQYF.

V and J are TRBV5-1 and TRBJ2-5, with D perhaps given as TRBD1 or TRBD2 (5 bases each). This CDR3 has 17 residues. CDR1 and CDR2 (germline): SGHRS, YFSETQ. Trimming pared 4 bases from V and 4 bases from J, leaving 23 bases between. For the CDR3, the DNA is TGCGCCAGCAGCACAGGCGGGTTTTCTATACGCGCAGAGACCCAGTACTTC. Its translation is CASSTGGFSIRAETQYF.

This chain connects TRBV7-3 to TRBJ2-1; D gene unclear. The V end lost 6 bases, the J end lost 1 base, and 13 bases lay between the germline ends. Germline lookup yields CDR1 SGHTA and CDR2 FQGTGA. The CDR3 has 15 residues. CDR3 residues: CASSSTANSYNEQFF. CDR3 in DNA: TGTGCCAGCAGTTCAACGGCCAATTCCTACAATGAGCAGTTCTTC.

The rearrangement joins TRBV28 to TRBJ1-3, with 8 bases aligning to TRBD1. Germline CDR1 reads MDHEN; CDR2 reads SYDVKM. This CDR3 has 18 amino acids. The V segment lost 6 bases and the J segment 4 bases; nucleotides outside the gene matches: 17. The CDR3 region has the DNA TGTGCCAGCAGACAGGGCCCGGGACAGGTCGGTTCGGGAAACACCATATATTTT. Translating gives CASRQGPGQVGSGNTIYF.

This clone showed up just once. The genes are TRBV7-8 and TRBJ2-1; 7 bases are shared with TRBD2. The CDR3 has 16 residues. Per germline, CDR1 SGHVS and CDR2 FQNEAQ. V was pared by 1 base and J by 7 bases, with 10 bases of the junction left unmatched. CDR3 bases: TGTGCCAGCAGCTTAGTGAGGCGGGAGTTGGATAATGAGCAGTTCTTC. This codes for CASSLVRRELDNEQFF.

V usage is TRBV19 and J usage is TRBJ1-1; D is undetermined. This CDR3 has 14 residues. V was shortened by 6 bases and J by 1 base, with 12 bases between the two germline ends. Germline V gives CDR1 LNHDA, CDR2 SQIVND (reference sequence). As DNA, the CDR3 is TGTGCCAGTAGACCCCTGGACCCGAACACTGAAGCTTTCTTT. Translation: CASRPLDPNTEAFF.

In DNA form, the CDR3 reads TGTGCCAGCAGTTTAGTCGGGGACAGGGAACGGGAAAAACTGTTTTTT. Protein: CASSLVGDREREKLFF. V usage is TRBV27 and J usage is TRBJ1-4, with 9 positions matching TRBD1. V was clipped by 2 bases and J by 8 bases; unmatched bases: 9. Germline V lookup: CDR1 MNHEY, CDR2 SMNVEV (reference sequence). The CDR3 length is 16 residues.